The 2 T cell receptor beta chains presented below share a single source sample, sequenced in a study of blood T cell repertoires in COVID-19. Assay: immunoSEQ multiplex PCR; the TCRdb copy retains only in-frame clones and omits some. The sample includes around 70,000 clones, approximately 80% of them seen just once. Sample: peripheral blood. The receptors were gathered from a woman of 80 years or more with active or convalescent COVID-19.

This clone was observed once. The V gene is TRBV7-3, the J gene TRBJ2-1; 7 nucleotides line up with TRBD2. The V gene's germline CDR1 is SGHTA and CDR2 FQGTGA. V shed 2 bases, J shed 8 bases, and the junction held 9 bases outside the gene matches. The CDR3 is made up of 15 amino acids. CDR3 sequence reads: CASSLSVGGPYEQFF. CDR3 coding DNA: TGTGCCAGCAGCTTATCGGTGGGAGGGCCCTATGAGCAGTTCTTC.

V gene TRBV19 combines with J gene TRBJ1-1; 8 nucleotides match TRBD1. The CDR3 runs to 13 residues. Germline assignment: CDR1 LNHDA and CDR2 SQIVND (reference sequence). J lost 4 bases, V lost 7 bases, and 5 bases had no gene match. This chain's CDR3 is CASNPDRGTEAFF. The CDR3 DNA sequence: TGTGCCAGTAACCCCGACAGGGGCACTGAAGCTTTCTTT.